Below are 10 T cell receptor beta chains sequenced from a single sample in a study of blood T cell repertoires in COVID-19. Produced via immunoSEQ multiplex PCR; TCRdb's table is partial and in-frame only. The sample consists of some 200,000 clones, roughly 76% of them appearing once. The source material was peripheral blood. These TCRs come from a woman older than 75 with COVID-19, enrolled during active disease.

The rearrangement joins TRBV28 to TRBJ2-7; D may be TRBD2 (6 bases). CDR3 length: 15 amino acids. Germline lookup yields CDR1 MDHEN and CDR2 SYDVKM. V was pared by 6 bases and J by 2 bases, with 17 bases between. This CDR3 reads CASSLLSGTAYEQYF. CDR3 DNA sequence: TGTGCCAGCAGCCTCCTATCCGGGACTGCCTACGAGCAGTACTTC.

V gene TRBV14 combines with J gene TRBJ2-1; 13 nucleotides agree with TRBD2. Germline CDR1 and CDR2: SGHDN and FVKESK. The CDR3 spans 15 residues. Germline trimming cut 2 bases from V and 8 bases from J; bases unmatched to any gene: 3. CDR3 amino acids: CASSQRTSGSDEQFF. DNA for the CDR3: TGTGCCAGCAGCCAACGGACTAGCGGGAGCGATGAGCAGTTCTTC.

This clone has just a few counts. This rearrangement joins TRBV27 to TRBJ1-6, with D unclear. Trimming cost V 3 bases and J 7 bases, with 10 bases left between them. The CDR3 has 14 amino acids. The V gene's germline CDR1 is MNHEY and CDR2 SMNVEV (reference sequence). CDR3 sequence (DNA): TGTGCCAGCAGTTTGATCGTGAGGAATTCACCCCTCCACTTT. Encoded protein: CASSLIVRNSPLHF.

The chain employs TRBV2 and TRBJ2-1; D may be TRBD1 (6 bases). Germline assignment: CDR1 SNHLY and CDR2 FYNNEI. This CDR3 comprises 20 residues. The germline V and J ends were trimmed by 6 bases and 0 bases, with 27 bases remaining between them. The CDR3 nucleotides are TGTGCCAGCAGCGCGCCCCCGGGACACCCAGGCCCAAGCTCCTACAATGAGCAGTTCTTC. The encoded protein is CASSAPPGHPGPSSYNEQFF.

V and J are TRBV25-1 and TRBJ2-5, with D possibly being TRBD2 (6 bases). This CDR3 contains 15 residues. V shed 7 bases and J shed 0 bases, with 15 bases lying between them. Germline loops: CDR1 MGHDK, CDR2 SYGVNS. Written as DNA, the CDR3 is TGTGCCAGCACCTCCGGGAGATCCTACCAAGAGACCCAGTACTTC. Protein product: CASTSGRSYQETQYF.

This clone was counted a single time. The V call is TRBV6-5, the J call TRBJ1-3; maybe TRBD1 (6 bases). The CDR3 is made up of 15 amino acids. Trimming stripped 0 bases from V and 2 bases from J, with 8 bases between. Germline V gene lookup returns CDR1 MNHEY and CDR2 SVGAGI. The CDR3 is CASSYSQGPGNTIYF. The CDR3 DNA sequence: TGTGCCAGCAGTTACTCGCAGGGGCCTGGAAACACCATATATTTT.

J is TRBJ2-3 and V is TRBV2, with 8 bases identical to TRBD2. In germline, CDR1 is SNHLY, CDR2 FYNNEI. Trimming at V came to 4 bases and at J to 3 bases, leaving 3 bases not matched to a gene. The CDR3 has 14 residues. The CDR3: CASSAGGGTDTQYF. CDR3 coding DNA: TGTGCCAGCAGTGCGGGCGGGGGGACAGATACGCAGTATTTT.

V and J are TRBV19 and TRBJ1-5; a weak D match, TRBD1 (5 bases). The germline V gene has CDR1 LNHDA and CDR2 SQIVND (reference sequence). The CDR3 is 13 residues long. Trimming stripped 5 bases from V and 7 bases from J, with 12 bases between. Here the CDR3 reads CASSPAHRQPQHF. DNA of the CDR3: TGTGCCAGTAGTCCTGCGCACAGGCAGCCCCAGCATTTT.

The CDR3 here is CASSLGAGADNSPLHF. Here the CDR3 DNA reads TGCGCCAGCAGCTTGGGAGCAGGGGCGGATAATTCACCCCTCCACTTT. The chain recombines TRBV5-1 with TRBJ1-6; D is perhaps TRBD1 (6 bases). The V gene lost 0 bases and the J gene lost 5 bases, with 12 bases spanning the gap. Germline-derived CDR1 and CDR2 are SGHRS and YFSETQ. The CDR3 spans 16 residues. Using reference TRBV5-1 and TRBJ1-6 for the parts outside the CDR3, the full variable domain is KAGVTQTPRYLIKTRGQQVTLSCSPISGHRSVSWYQQTPGQGLQFLFEYFSETQRNKGNFPGRFSGRQFSNSRSEMNVSTLELGDSALYLCASSLGAGADNSPLHFGNGTRLTVT.

V is TRBV5-4 and J is TRBJ1-1; D possibly corresponds to TRBD1 (5 bases). Germline V gene data show CDR1 as SGHNT and CDR2 as YYREEE (reference sequence). Trimming removed 2 bases from V and 5 bases from J, with 16 bases in between. The CDR3 sequence is 15 residues long. The CDR3 region is CASSFKRREETEAFF. The CDR3 coding sequence is TGTGCCAGCAGCTTCAAGCGCAGGGAGGAGACTGAAGCTTTCTTT.